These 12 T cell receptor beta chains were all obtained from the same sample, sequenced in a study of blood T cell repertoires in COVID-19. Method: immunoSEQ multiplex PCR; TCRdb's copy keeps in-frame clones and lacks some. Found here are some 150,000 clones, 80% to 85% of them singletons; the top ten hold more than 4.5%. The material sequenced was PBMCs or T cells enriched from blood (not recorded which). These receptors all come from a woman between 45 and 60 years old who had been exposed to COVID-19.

The CDR3 region has the DNA TGTGCCAGCAGGGTCCGGGGTCGGGAGACCCAGTACTTC. This sequence encodes CASRVRGRETQYF. The chain employs TRBV5-6 and TRBJ2-5; TRBD2 is a possible D gene (5 bases). CDR3 length equals 13 residues. V lost 5 bases and J 5 bases, leaving 13 bases between the germline ends. CDR1 and CDR2 (germline): SGHDT, YYEEEE.

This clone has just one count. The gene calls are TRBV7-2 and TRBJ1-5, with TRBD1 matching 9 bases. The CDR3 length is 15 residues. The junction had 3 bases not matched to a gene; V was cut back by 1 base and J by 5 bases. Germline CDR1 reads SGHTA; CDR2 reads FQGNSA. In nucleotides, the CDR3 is TGTGCCAGCAGCTTAGTTGACAGGGGGGATCAGCCCCAGCATTTT. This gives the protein CASSLVDRGDQPQHF.

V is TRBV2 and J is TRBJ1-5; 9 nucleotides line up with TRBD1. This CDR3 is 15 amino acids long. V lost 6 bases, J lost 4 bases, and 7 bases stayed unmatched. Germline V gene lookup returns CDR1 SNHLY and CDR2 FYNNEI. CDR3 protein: CASRAGTGRNQPQHF. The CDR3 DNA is TGTGCCAGCAGGGCCGGGACAGGGAGGAATCAGCCCCAGCATTTT.

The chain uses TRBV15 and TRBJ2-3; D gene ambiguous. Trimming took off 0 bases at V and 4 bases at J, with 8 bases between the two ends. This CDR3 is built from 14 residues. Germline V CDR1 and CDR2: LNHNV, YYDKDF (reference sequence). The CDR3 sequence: CATSRDVASDTQYF. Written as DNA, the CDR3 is TGTGCCACCAGCAGAGATGTAGCATCAGATACGCAGTATTTT.

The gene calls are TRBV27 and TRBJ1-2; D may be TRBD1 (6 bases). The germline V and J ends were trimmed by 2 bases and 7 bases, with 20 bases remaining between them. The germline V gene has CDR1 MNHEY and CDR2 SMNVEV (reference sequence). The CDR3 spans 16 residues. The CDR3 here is CASSLDRQARSSGYTF. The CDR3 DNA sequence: TGTGCCAGCAGTTTAGATAGACAGGCCCGAAGTAGTGGCTACACCTTC.

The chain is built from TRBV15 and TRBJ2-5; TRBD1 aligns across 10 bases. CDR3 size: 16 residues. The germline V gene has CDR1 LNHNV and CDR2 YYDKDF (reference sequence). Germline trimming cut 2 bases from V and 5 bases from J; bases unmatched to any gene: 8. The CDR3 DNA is TGTGCCACCAGCAGACTTGAGGGACAGGGGAGGGAGACCCAGTACTTC. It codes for CATSRLEGQGRETQYF.

The CDR3 DNA is TGTGCCAGCAGAATAAGGACAGATGGCTACACCTTC. This translates into CASRIRTDGYTF. V and J are TRBV6-5 and TRBJ1-2; D perhaps matches TRBD1 (6 bases). The V end was cut by 6 bases, the J end by 6 bases, with 11 bases between. This CDR3 region has 12 residues. Per germline, CDR1 MNHEY and CDR2 SVGAGI.

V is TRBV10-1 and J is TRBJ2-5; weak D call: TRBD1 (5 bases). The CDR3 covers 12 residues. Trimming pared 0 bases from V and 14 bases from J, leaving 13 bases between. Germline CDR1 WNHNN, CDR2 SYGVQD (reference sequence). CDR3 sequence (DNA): TGCGCCAGCAGTGAGTCGGGGCTTGACCGATACTTC. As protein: CASSESGLDRYF.

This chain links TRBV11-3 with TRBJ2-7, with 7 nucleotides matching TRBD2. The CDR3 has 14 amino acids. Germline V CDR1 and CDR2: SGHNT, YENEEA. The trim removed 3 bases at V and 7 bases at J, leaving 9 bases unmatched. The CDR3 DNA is TGTGCCAGCAGCTTGAGGGCGGGAGCGGGGGAGCAGTACTTC. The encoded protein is CASSLRAGAGEQYF. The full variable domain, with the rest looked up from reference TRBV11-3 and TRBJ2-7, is EAGVVQSPRYKIIEKKQPVAFWCNPISGHNTLYWYLQNLGQGPELLIRYENEEAVDDSQLPKDRFSAERLKGVDSTLKIQPAELGDSAVYLCASSLRAGAGEQYFGPGTRLTVT.

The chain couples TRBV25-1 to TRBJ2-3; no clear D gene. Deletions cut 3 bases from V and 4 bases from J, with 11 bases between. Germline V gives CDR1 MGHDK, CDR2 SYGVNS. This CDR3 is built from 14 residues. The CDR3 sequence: CASSDPGRPDTQYF. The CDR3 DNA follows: TGTGCCAGCAGTGATCCAGGCAGGCCAGATACGCAGTATTTT.

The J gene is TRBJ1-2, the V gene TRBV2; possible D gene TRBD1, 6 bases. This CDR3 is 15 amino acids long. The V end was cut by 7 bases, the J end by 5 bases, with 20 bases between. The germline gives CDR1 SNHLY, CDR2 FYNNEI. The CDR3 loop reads CASKEWDTLRYGYTF. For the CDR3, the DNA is TGTGCCAGCAAAGAGTGGGACACCCTACGGTATGGCTACACCTTC. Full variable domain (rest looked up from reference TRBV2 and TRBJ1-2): EPEVTQTPSHQVTQMGQEVILRCVPISNHLYFYWYRQILGQKVEFLVSFYNNEISEKSEIFDDQFSVERPDGSNFTLKIRSTKLEDSAMYFCASKEWDTLRYGYTFGSGTRLTVV.

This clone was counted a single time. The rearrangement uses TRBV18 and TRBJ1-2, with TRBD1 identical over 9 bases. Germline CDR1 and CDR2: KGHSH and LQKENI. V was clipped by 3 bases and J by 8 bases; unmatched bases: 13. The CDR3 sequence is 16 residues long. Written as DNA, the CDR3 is TGTGCCAGCTCACCGGGCCCACAGGGGGCTAGGGTAGGCTACACCTTC. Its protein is CASSPGPQGARVGYTF.